The following is a T cell receptor beta chain sequence with its context. The antigen it binds to is not known. Base qualities are not provided; no much larger clone lies one nucleotide away. According to the germline V gene, CDR1 reads KGHDR and CDR2 reads SFDVKD. The CDR3 runs 13 residues from the cysteine to the phenylalanine. Just the 39-base CDR3 DNA is kept, in frame starting at base 1. V sheds 4 bases and J sheds 11 bases, leaving 13 bases between their ends. Enrolling through a virtual design, the prospective study's participants ranged in age from about 18 to 89 years and lived across 24 United States geographic areas. In the prospective study, participants were assigned to cohorts based on the clinical history participants reported in a screening survey and a study questionnaire. ImmuneRACE Cohort 3 recovered participants were defined by two consecutive negative NP/OP PCR tests, healthcare professional clearance, or symptom resolution. Mobile phlebotomists in the prospective study collected whole blood, serum and a nasopharyngeal or oropharyngeal swab from every participant. Additional blood draws and questionnaires over an approximately 2-month period could optionally be provided by prospective study participants. Prospective study blood samples were shipped either frozen or at room temperature before DNA extraction.

The immunoSEQ Assay, a bias-controlled multiplex PCR, was used to amplify TCRbeta CDR3 regions from genomic DNA. On the authors' methods: Within the assay, amplification of reference gene primers was used to estimate how many nucleated cells each sample contained. To quantify the absolute abundance of each unique TCRbeta CDR3 rearrangement, sequence reads were collapsed and filtered. Productive Simpson clonality was computed per sample as the square root of Simpson's diversity index over productive rearrangements. This immuneACCESS table, as held by TCRdb, lists in-frame sequences with V and J called but not all clones. Of the missing ones, under half trace to an unresolved V gene in checked studies; the others have no known cause. For V, J and clone size, that table is used; D and trimming come from the DNA. The sample table contains 400,000 or so clones; only one count was recorded for about 92% of them. The ten largest clones capture about 0.6% of the sample.

These data originate in a study of blood T cell repertoires in COVID-19 (dated by TCRdb to between 2020 and 2021). Concerning the study at large: The collaborator samples originated in the United States, Italy and Spain and spanned the acute and convalescent phases of COVID-19. A freely available public database, intended as a resource for researchers studying the immune response to SARS-CoV-2, is where the repertoires were released. Samples were obtained from the ongoing ImmuneRACE study (first 160 participants) and from 1,254 subjects provided by 6 global collaborators. The material from the prospective study consisted of cDNA or gDNA derived from T cells, B-cell-depleted T cells, or PBMCs. Sample metadata almost always included a de-identified subject ID, COVID-19 status, age in years and sex. The dataset comprised deeply sampled blood TCRbeta repertoires from subjects exposed to, actively infected with, or recovered from COVID-19. Where HLA class I and class II types were available, the types were taken from metadata supplied by the sample provider, not from assay-based typing. Broader findings and caveats from the paper: How much clinical and demographic metadata was included differed by source and by participant, and the metadata was provided uncurated.

Sequences were obtained from PBMCs or T cells enriched from blood (not recorded which). The sequence links TRBV24-1 to TRBJ1-4, with the D gene not clear enough to name. The clonotype comes from a man in his late teens or twenties who had recovered from COVID-19. Read as DNA, the sequence is TGTGCCACCAGTGAAGGAGTGGGTGGGAAACTGTTTTTT. Translated, it gives CATSEGVGGKLFF.